This entry describes one TCR beta chain. No antigen is known for it. The authors reverse transcribed roughly 0.45 to 1 ug RNA with random hexamers. An immunoSEQ multiplex PCR amplified TCR beta CDR3 over 54 Vbeta and 13 Jbeta. One entry per CDR3 protein results from TCRdb running MiXCR on the immunoSEQ multiplex PCR reads. Counted here are roughly 150,000 distinct CDR3 sequences, about 95% occurring once; the ten biggest clones make up 0.15% to 0.2%. This entry comes from a study of CD8 T cells in Susac syndrome. Across the study: The sequenced Susac syndrome patients comprised roughly 6 with active disease and eight in remission. General study results and limits: None of the CD4+ T cell repertoires in Susac syndrome showed clonal expansion.

TCR beta was sequenced from blood CD8+ and CD4+ T cells. Germline V gene sequence: CDR1 SQVTM, CDR2 ANQGSEA. After removal of 7 bases from V and 1 base from J, the junction contained 2 bases not matched to a gene. The CDR3 has 12 residues. The sample comprised CD4+ T cells from PBMCs. The chain recombines TRBV29-1 with TRBJ2-5; 8 bases map to TRBD1. This clonotype was obtained from a human donor with Susac syndrome. This CDR3 is CSGGQGQETQYF. In DNA form, the CDR3 reads TGCAGCGGAGGACAGGGCCAAGAGACCCAGTACTTC.